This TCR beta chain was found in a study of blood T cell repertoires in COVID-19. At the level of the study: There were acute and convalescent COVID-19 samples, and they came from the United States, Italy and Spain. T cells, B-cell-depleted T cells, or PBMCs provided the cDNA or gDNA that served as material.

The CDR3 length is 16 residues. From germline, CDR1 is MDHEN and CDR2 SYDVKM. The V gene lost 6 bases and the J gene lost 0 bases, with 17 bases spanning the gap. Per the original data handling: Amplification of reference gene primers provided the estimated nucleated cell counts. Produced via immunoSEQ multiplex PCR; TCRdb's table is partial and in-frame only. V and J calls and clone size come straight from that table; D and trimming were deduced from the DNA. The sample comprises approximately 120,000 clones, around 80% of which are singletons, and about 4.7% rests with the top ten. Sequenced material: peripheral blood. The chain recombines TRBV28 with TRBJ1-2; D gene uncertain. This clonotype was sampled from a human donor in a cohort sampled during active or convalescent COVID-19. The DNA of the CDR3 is TGTGCCAGCAGCCCACCGTGGGCAGCTACTAACTATGGCTACACCTTC. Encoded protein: CASSPPWAATNYGYTF.